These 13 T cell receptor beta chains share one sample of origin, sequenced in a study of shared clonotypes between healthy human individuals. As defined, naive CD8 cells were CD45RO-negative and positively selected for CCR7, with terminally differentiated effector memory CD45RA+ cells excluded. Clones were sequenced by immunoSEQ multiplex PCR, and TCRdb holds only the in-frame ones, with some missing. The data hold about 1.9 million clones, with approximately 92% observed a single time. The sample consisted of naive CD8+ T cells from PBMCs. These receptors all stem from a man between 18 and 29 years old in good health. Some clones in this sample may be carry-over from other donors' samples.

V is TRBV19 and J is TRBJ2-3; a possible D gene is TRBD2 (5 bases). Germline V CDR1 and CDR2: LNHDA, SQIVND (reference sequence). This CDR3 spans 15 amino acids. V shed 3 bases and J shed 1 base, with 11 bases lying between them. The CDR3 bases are TGTGCCAGTAGTATTTCGGGATTAGGCACAGATACGCAGTATTTT. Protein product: CASSISGLGTDTQYF.

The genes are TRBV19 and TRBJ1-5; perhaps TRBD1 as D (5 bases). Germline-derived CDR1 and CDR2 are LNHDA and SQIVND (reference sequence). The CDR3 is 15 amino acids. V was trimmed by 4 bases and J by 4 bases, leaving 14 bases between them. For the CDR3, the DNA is TGTGCCAGTAGTAGTTCCCCGGGGGGGAATCAGCCCCAGCATTTT. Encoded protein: CASSSSPGGNQPQHF.

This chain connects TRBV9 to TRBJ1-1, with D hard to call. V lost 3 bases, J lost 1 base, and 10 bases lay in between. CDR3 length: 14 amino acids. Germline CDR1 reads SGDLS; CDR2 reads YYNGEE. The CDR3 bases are TGTGCCAGCAGCGCCCAGGCGTGGAACACTGAAGCTTTCTTT. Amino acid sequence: CASSAQAWNTEAFF.

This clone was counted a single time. For the CDR3, the DNA is TGTGCCAGCAGCTTGAGGACAGGGGTTACGGCCGGGGAGCTGTTTTTT. Translating gives CASSLRTGVTAGELFF. V is TRBV7-6 and J is TRBJ2-2, with 9 bases matching TRBD1. Germline CDR1 is SGHVS and CDR2 is FNYEAQ. The V gene end was trimmed by 3 bases and the J gene end by 6 bases; junction bases not matched to a gene: 8. This CDR3 spans 16 amino acids.

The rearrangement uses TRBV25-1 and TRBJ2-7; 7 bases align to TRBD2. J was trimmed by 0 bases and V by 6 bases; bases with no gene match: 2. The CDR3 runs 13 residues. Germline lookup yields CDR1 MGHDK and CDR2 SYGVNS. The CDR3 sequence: CASRLANSYEQYF. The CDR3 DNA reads TGTGCCAGCAGACTAGCGAACTCCTACGAGCAGTACTTC.

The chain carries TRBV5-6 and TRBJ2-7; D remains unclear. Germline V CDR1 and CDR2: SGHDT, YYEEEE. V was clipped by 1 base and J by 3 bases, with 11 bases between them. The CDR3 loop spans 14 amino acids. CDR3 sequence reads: CASSLLPLGYEQYF. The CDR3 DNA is TGTGCCAGCAGCTTGCTTCCCTTAGGCTACGAGCAGTACTTC.

Here the CDR3 reads CASSLTGLIGTEAFF. The DNA of the CDR3 is TGTGCCAGCAGCTTGACAGGGCTTATTGGCACTGAAGCTTTCTTT. The J gene is TRBJ1-1, the V gene TRBV5-4; a weak D match, TRBD1 (6 bases). CDR1 is SGHNT and CDR2 is YYREEE in the germline V gene (reference sequence). The CDR3 spans 15 residues. With 1 base removed from V and 4 bases from J, the gap between germline ends came to 14 bases.

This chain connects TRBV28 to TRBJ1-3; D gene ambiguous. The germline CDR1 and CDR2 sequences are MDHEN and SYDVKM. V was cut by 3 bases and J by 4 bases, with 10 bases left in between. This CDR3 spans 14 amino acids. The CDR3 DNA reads TGTGCCAGCAGTTTTAAGGCGTCGGGAAACACCATATATTTT. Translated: CASSFKASGNTIYF.

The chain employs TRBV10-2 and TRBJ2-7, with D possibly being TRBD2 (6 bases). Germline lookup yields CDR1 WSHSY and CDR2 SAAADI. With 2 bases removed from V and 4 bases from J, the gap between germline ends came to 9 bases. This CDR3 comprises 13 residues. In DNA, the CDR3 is TGCGCCAGCAGTGAGCTGGGGGGTTACGAGCAGTACTTC. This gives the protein CASSELGGYEQYF.

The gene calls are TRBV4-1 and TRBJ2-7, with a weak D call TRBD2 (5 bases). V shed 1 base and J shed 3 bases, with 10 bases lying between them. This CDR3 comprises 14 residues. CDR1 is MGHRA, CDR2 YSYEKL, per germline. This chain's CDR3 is CASSQVTRDYEQYF. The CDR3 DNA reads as TGCGCCAGCAGCCAAGTAACGAGGGACTACGAGCAGTACTTC.

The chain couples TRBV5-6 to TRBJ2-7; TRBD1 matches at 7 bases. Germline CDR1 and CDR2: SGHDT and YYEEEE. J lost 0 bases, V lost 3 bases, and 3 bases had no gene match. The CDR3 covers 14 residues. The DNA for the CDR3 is TGTGCCAGCAGCTCGACAGGGCCCTCCTACGAGCAGTACTTC. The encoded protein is CASSSTGPSYEQYF.

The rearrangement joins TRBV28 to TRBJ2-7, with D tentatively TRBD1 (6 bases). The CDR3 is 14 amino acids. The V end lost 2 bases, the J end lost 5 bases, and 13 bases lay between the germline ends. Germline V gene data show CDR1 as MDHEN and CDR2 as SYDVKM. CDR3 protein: CASSLVQGRHEQYF. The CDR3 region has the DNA TGTGCCAGCAGTTTAGTCCAGGGGCGCCACGAGCAGTACTTC.

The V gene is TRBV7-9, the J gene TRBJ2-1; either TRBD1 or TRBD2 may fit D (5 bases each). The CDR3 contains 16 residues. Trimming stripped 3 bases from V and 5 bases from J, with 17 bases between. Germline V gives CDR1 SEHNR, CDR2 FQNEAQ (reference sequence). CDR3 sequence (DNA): TGTGCCAGCAGCTTGGGCAGAGGGGAACCCGACAATGAGCAGTTCTTC. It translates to CASSLGRGEPDNEQFF.